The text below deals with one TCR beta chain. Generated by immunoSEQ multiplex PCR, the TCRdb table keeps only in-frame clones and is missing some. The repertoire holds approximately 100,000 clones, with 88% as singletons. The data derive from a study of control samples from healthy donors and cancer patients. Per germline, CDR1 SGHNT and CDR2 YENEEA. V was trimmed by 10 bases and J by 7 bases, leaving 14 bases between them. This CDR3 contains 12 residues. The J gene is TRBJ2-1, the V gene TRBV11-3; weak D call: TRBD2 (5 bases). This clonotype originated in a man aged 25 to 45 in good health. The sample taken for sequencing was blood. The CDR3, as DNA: TGTGCCACCAGTAGCGCAACTAATGAGCAGTTCTTC. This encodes CATSSATNEQFF.